Below are 6 T cell receptor beta chains sequenced from a single sample in a study of T cell repertoires in aging, cancer and after chemotherapy. Peripheral blood genomic DNA, not sorted cells or RNA, was the template. TRB rearrangements spanning V, D and J were amplified using mixed TRB-A/B primers. MiXCR was run by TCRdb on the multiplex PCR reads, yielding one entry per CDR3 protein. The data hold approximately 20,000 distinct CDR3 sequences, with roughly two fifths observed a single time. The material sequenced was blood. Every receptor here comes from a human donor with a solid tumor.

CDR3 sequence (DNA): TGCGCCAGCAGTGATGCGGACTGGTACAATGAGCAGTTCTTC. Translating gives CASSDADWYNEQFF. The gene calls are TRBV10-2 and TRBJ2-1, with D maybe TRBD2 (5 bases). The V end was cut by 3 bases, the J end by 4 bases, with 10 bases between. Germline V gives CDR1 WSHSY, CDR2 SAAADI. CDR3 length equals 14 residues.

J is TRBJ2-2 and V is TRBV18; D not resolved. The CDR3 sequence is 14 residues long. V was cut by 1 base and J by 4 bases, with 7 bases left in between. Germline CDR1 reads KGHSH; CDR2 reads LQKENI. CDR3: CASSPQVTTGELFF. Here the CDR3 DNA reads TGTGCCAGCTCACCACAAGTAACCACCGGGGAGCTGTTTTTT.

Relative to its sample, this clonotype is medium-sized. The chain is built from TRBV13 and TRBJ2-5, with a tentative D call TRBD2 (6 bases). CDR3 length equals 14 residues. Trimming stripped 4 bases from V and 3 bases from J, with 12 bases between. Germline lookup yields CDR1 PRHDT and CDR2 FYEKMQ (reference sequence). The CDR3 nucleotides are TGTGCCAGCAGCTCTCGGAGGGAAAAAGAGACCCAGTACTTC. It specifies CASSSRREKETQYF.

This clonotype came up a few times. The chain employs TRBV27 and TRBJ2-1; the match to TRBD2 covers 9 bases. The CDR3 contains 16 residues. V lost 4 bases to trimming and J lost 5 bases; unmatched junction nucleotides: 9. The germline CDR1 and CDR2 sequences are MNHEY and SMNVEV (reference sequence). CDR3 sequence: CASSSLAGNLHNEQFF. The CDR3 nucleotides are TGTGCCAGCAGTTCCCTAGCGGGAAATCTTCACAATGAGCAGTTCTTC.

This clonotype has more than one count but fewer than ten. The gene calls are TRBV6-2 or TRBV6-3 and TRBJ2-7, with 9 bases identical to TRBD2. In germline, CDR1 is MNHEY, CDR2 SVGEGT. J was trimmed by 0 bases and V by 1 base; bases with no gene match: 7. This CDR3 has 17 amino acids. CDR3 coding DNA: TGTGCCAGCAGTTACTACGGTCTAGCGGGAAGCTCCTACGAGCAGTACTTC. It is translated as CASSYYGLAGSSYEQYF.

Turning to this clonotype: One end of the junction does not line up with germline, which may come from a read error. The chain couples TRBV5-4 to TRBJ1-2, with unresolved D. CDR1 is SGHNT, CDR2 YYREEE, per germline (reference sequence). This CDR3 has 16 residues. CDR3 bases: TGTGCCAGCAGCTCGGCCCGGGTTAGTTCGAACTACGGCTACACCTTC. Translation: CASSSARVSSNYGYTF.